These 13 T cell receptor beta chains were all obtained from the same sample, sequenced in a study of identical twins. TCRdb used MiXCR to reprocess the 5' RACE reads, holding one entry per CDR3 protein. Of a few hundred thousand distinct CDR3 sequences in the sample, roughly 9.5% were seen once. Separately, the same data were catalogued under a study of yellow fever vaccine responses in identical twins.

Sequencing was carried out using PBMCs. The receptors here all came from a woman aged 18-29 years in good health.

This chain links TRBV28 with TRBJ2-6; D call uncertain. This CDR3 is 19 amino acids long. Trimming pared 5 bases from V and 0 bases from J, leaving 20 bases between. Germline V gives CDR1 MDHEN, CDR2 SYDVKM. This chain's CDR3 is CASSTRTRTQSSGANVLTF. For the CDR3, the DNA is TGTGCCAGCAGTACCAGGACGAGGACGCAGAGCTCTGGGGCCAACGTCCTGACTTTC.

This clonotype was seen only a few times. V usage is TRBV15 and J usage is TRBJ2-1; D could derive from TRBD1 or TRBD2 (5 bases each). From germline, CDR1 is LNHNV and CDR2 YYDKDF (reference sequence). The CDR3 covers 16 residues. The ends were cut back, 4 bases at V and 6 bases at J, with 19 bases in the middle. CDR3 residues: CATSTRDPGVVNEQFF. The CDR3 DNA follows: TGTGCCACCAGCACTCGGGACCCCGGGGTTGTCAATGAGCAGTTCTTC.

This clonotype was seen many times. The gene calls are TRBV28 and TRBJ2-3, with 9 nucleotides matching TRBD2. The V gene's germline CDR1 is MDHEN and CDR2 SYDVKM. This CDR3 region has 15 residues. With V trimmed by 6 bases and J by 5 bases, 9 bases remained unmatched. In nucleotides, the CDR3 is TGTGCCAGCAGATTCGAGCGGGGGGTTGGAGATACGCAGTATTTT. Encoded protein: CASRFERGVGDTQYF. The whole variable domain, filled in from reference TRBV28 and TRBJ2-3, reads DVKVTQSSRYLVKRTGEKVFLECVQDMDHENMFWYRQDPGLGLRLIYFSYDVKMKEKGDIPEGYSVSREKKERFSLILESASTNQTSMYLCASRFERGVGDTQYFGPGTRLTVL.

This clonotype showed up just a few times. V is TRBV7-6 and J is TRBJ2-3, with D hard to call. The CDR3 spans 15 residues. Germline loops: CDR1 SGHVS, CDR2 FNYEAQ. Trimming took 2 bases from V and 3 from J, leaving 12 bases between them. CDR3 sequence reads: CASSLSVPSTDTQYF. The CDR3 DNA reads TGTGCCAGCAGCTTATCGGTACCAAGTACAGATACGCAGTATTTT.

The chain links TRBV7-2 to TRBJ1-5; maybe TRBD1 (5 bases). Trimming left V 5 bases short and J 5 bases short, with 16 bases between. The CDR3 loop spans 15 amino acids. CDR1 is SGHTA, CDR2 FQGNSA, per germline. The CDR3 sequence is CASSPTGGAYQPQHF. CDR3 in DNA: TGTGCCAGCAGCCCCACGGGGGGAGCCTATCAGCCCCAGCATTTT.

This clonotype came up many times. CDR3 sequence (DNA): TGTGCCAGCACCCTCCCGGGGGCAGGCAATGAGCAGTTCTTC. Translating gives CASTLPGAGNEQFF. This chain joins TRBV12-3 or TRBV12-4 and TRBJ2-1, with D perhaps assigned TRBD1 or TRBD2 (6 bases each). The V end lost 7 bases, the J end lost 6 bases, and 16 bases lay between the germline ends. The CDR3 length is 14 residues.

The chain couples TRBV4-1 to TRBJ2-7; 9 bases map to TRBD2. V shed 3 bases and J 2 bases; nucleotides not matched to a gene: 23. CDR3 length equals 21 residues. The germline V gene encodes CDR1 MGHRA and CDR2 YSYEKL. CDR3: CASSQVGGKPSGTPQPYEQYF. CDR3 DNA sequence: TGCGCCAGCAGCCAGGTAGGGGGAAAACCTAGCGGGACGCCCCAACCCTACGAGCAGTACTTC.

The sample holds a few counts of this clonotype. The CDR3 loop is CASSHLRVGSYEQYF. DNA of the CDR3: TGCGCCAGCAGCCATCTTCGCGTGGGCTCCTACGAGCAGTACTTC. The gene calls are TRBV4-1 and TRBJ2-7, with D uncertain. The CDR3 has 15 residues. Germline V gene lookup returns CDR1 MGHRA and CDR2 YSYEKL. With 3 bases removed from V and 0 bases from J, the gap between germline ends came to 12 bases.

V gene TRBV29-1 combines with J gene TRBJ2-1; D is unresolved. The V gene's germline CDR1 is SQVTM and CDR2 ANQGSEA. The CDR3 covers 14 residues. With 0 bases removed from V and 5 bases from J, the gap between germline ends came to 11 bases. CDR3 region: CSVEELRENNEQFF. DNA for the CDR3: TGCAGCGTTGAAGAATTAAGAGAGAACAATGAGCAGTTCTTC.

A remark on this clonotype: A read error may be the cause here, since a much bigger clone is one base away. The rearrangement links TRBV5-4 to TRBJ2-5, with unresolved D. The V gene's germline CDR1 is SGHNT and CDR2 YYREEE (reference sequence). CDR3 length: 13 residues. CDR3 DNA sequence: TGTGCCAGCAGCTTTGAAGCGAAAGAGACCCAGCACTTC. Amino acids: CASSFEAKETQHF.

This clonotype was found many times. This chain links TRBV7-8 with TRBJ1-1; possibly TRBD1 for D (6 bases). V was trimmed by 6 bases and J by 3 bases, leaving 8 bases between them. In germline, CDR1 is SGHVS, CDR2 FQNEAQ. The CDR3 consists of 12 residues. CDR3 DNA: TGTGCCAGCAGAACAGGGCACACTGAAGCTTTCTTT. Translated: CASRTGHTEAFF.

This clonotype appeared once. The rearrangement joins TRBV6-2 or TRBV6-3 to TRBJ2-7; D might be TRBD1 (5 bases). Trimming shortened V by 2 bases and J by 0 bases, and 8 bases separated the two germline ends. CDR1 and CDR2 (germline): MNHEY, SVGEGT. The CDR3 totals 14 residues. CDR3: CASSYEQGSYEQYF. CDR3 DNA: TGTGCCAGCAGTTACGAGCAGGGCTCCTACGAGCAGTACTTC.

This clonotype has just a few counts. The V gene is TRBV12-3 or TRBV12-4, the J gene TRBJ2-6; unclear D gene. Between the trimmed V and J ends, which lost 7 bases and 0 bases, there was a span of 7 bases. The length of the CDR3 is 14 residues. The CDR3 nucleotides are TGTGCCAGCACAAAAAACTCTGGGGCCAACGTCCTGACTTTC. It codes for CASTKNSGANVLTF.